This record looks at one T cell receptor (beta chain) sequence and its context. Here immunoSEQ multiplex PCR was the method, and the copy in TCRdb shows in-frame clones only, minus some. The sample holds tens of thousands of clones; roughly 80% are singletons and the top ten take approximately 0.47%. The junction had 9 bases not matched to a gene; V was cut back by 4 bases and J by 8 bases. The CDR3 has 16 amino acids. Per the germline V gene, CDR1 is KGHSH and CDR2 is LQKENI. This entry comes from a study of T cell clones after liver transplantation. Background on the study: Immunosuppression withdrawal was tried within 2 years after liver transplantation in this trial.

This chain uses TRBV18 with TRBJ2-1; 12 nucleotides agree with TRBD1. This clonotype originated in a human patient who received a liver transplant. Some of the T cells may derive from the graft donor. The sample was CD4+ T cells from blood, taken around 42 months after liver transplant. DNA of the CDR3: TGTGCCAGCTCACGATCCGGGACAGGGGGCGGCGATGAGCAGTTCTTC. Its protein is CASSRSGTGGGDEQFF.